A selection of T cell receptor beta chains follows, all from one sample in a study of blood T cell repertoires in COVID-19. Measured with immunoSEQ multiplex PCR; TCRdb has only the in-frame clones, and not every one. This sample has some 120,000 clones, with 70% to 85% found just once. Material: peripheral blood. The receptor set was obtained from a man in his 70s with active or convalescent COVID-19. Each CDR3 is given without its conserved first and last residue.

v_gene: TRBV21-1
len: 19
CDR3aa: ASSPDFYGGPGSPTNEKLF

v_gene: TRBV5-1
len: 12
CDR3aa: ASSLKGPTDTQY

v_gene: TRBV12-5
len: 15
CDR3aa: ASGWTTERDSNQPQH

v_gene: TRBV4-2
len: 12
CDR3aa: ASSQDWSGDTQY

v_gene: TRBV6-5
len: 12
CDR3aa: ASRQGATGNTIY

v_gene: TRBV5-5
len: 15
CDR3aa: ASSPDRGSSYNSPLH

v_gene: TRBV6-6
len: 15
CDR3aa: ASSPGGQGVFGNTIY

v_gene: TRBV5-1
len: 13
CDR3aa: ASSLEGANNQPQH

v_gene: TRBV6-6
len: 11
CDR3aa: ASTFLDRAGYT

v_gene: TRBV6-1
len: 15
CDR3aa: ASSERGTAGNTGELF